The next 4 T cell receptor beta chains were all read from a single sample in a study of response to subunit inactivated influenza vaccine. TCRdb processed the RT-PCR reads anew with MiXCR; each CDR3 protein has one entry. The data show more than 450,000 distinct CDR3 sequences, around 11% seen once. This sample was also put to use in a study of T cells expressing NK-cell markers. That report adds: Making the TCR beta cDNA relied on 5'RACE template switching with UMIs.

Sequenced material: PBMCs from blood, taken on the day of vaccination. The receptor source for this set is a man in his forties or fifties who received an inactivated influenza vaccine.

This clonotype showed up many times. The chain combines TRBV5-1 with TRBJ2-3; possibly TRBD2 for D (6 bases). This CDR3 comprises 15 residues. The ends were cut back, 4 bases at V and 2 bases at J, with 14 bases in the middle. Germline CDR1 and CDR2: SGHRS and YFSETQ. CDR3 sequence: CASSLETRATDTQYF. In DNA form, the CDR3 reads TGCGCCAGCAGCCTCGAGACTAGAGCCACAGATACGCAGTATTTT.

This clonotype was detected only a few times. The rearrangement joins TRBV3-1 to TRBJ1-6, with 9 bases matching TRBD1. V was clipped by 4 bases and J by 8 bases; unmatched bases: 3. Germline V gene lookup returns CDR1 LGHDT and CDR2 YNNKEL (reference sequence). The CDR3 has 14 residues. The CDR3: CASSPRQGDSPLHF. Written as DNA, the CDR3 is TGTGCCAGCAGCCCCCGACAGGGGGATTCACCCCTCCACTTT.

The gene calls are TRBV19 and TRBJ2-7, with no clear D. The CDR3 has 14 residues. Trimming left V 4 bases short and J 0 bases short, with 10 bases between. Per germline, CDR1 LNHDA and CDR2 SQIVND (reference sequence). The CDR3 nucleotides read TGTGCCAGTAGTAGTGCCTACAGCTCCTACGAGCAGTACTTC. Protein: CASSSAYSSYEQYF.

This clonotype was seen a handful of times. The chain couples TRBV20-1 to TRBJ2-3; the D gene is possibly TRBD2 (6 bases). The CDR3 runs 14 residues. V was pared by 2 bases and J by 1 base, with 10 bases between. Germline CDR1 reads DFQATT; CDR2 reads SNEGSKA (reference sequence). This chain's CDR3 is CSARKASGTDTQYF. DNA for the CDR3: TGCAGTGCTAGAAAGGCTAGCGGCACAGATACGCAGTATTTT.